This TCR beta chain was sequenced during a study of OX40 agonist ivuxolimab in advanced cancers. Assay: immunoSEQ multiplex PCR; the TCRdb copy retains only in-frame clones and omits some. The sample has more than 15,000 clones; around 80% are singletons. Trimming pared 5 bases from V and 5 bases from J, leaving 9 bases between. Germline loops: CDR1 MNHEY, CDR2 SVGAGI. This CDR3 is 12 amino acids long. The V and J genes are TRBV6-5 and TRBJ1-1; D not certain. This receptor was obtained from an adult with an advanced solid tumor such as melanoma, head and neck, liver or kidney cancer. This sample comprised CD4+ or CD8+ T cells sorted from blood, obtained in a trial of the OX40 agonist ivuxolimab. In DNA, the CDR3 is TGTGCCAGCAGTCTTAGAGGAACTGAAGCTTTCTTT. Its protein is CASSLRGTEAFF.